One sample yielded the 2 T cell receptor beta chains listed below, sequenced in a study of T cells in Graves' hyperthyroidism and ophthalmopathy. Amplification targeted TCR beta CDR3 regions from RNA transcripts. Initially, a first-round RT-PCR of the TCR CDR3 employed the HTBI primer set. TCRdb processed the multiplex PCR reads anew with MiXCR; each CDR3 protein has one entry. Among fewer than 450,000 distinct CDR3 sequences listed, about 15% were seen once. The sample consisted of blood. The receptors stem from a woman between 25 and 40 years old with Graves' hyperthyroidism that later progressed to Graves' ophthalmopathy.

There are many counts of this clonotype. CDR3 nucleotides: TGCGCCAGCAGCTTGGAAGTCAGCAGCTCTGAAGCTTTCTTT. Protein sequence: CASSLEVSSSEAFF. V is TRBV5-1 and J is TRBJ1-1; D is undetermined. This CDR3 is built from 14 residues. Looked up from germline, CDR1 is SGHRS and CDR2 is YFSETQ. V lost 0 bases, J lost 6 bases, and 12 bases lay in between.

This clonotype was recorded at least ten times. This chain joins TRBV15 and TRBJ2-1; maybe TRBD2 (6 bases). The CDR3 covers 17 residues. Trimming pared 0 bases from V and 2 bases from J, leaving 14 bases between. Germline CDR1 and CDR2: LNHNV and YYDKDF (reference sequence). Here the CDR3 reads CATSRDMASVAYNEQFF. CDR3 bases: TGTGCCACCAGCAGAGATATGGCTAGCGTAGCCTACAATGAGCAGTTCTTC.